This paragraph covers one TCR beta chain sequence. The antigen is unknown. Sequencing used immunoSEQ multiplex PCR; TCRdb keeps in-frame clones, though not all of them. The table shows under 60,000 clones, with around 86% occurring only once. V was clipped by 8 bases and J by 5 bases, with 15 bases between them. The CDR3 has 12 residues. Germline V CDR1 and CDR2: GTSNPN, SVGIG (reference sequence). This record belongs to a study of T cells in localized non-small cell lung cancer. Study-level findings and limits: When the top 100 tumor clones were examined, a median around 61 of them also appeared in the adjacent lung, which was paired and uninvolved. Higher blood T cell density went with longer overall survival.

This chain uses TRBV30 with TRBJ2-5; a weak D match, TRBD1 (6 bases). The receptor was isolated from a male donor aged 60 or over with stage III squamous cell lung carcinoma. The starting material was peripheral blood, obtained before any cancer treatment. The CDR3 nucleotides are TGTGCCAGGGACACCAAGGGGGAGACCCAGTACTTC. Translated: CARDTKGETQYF.